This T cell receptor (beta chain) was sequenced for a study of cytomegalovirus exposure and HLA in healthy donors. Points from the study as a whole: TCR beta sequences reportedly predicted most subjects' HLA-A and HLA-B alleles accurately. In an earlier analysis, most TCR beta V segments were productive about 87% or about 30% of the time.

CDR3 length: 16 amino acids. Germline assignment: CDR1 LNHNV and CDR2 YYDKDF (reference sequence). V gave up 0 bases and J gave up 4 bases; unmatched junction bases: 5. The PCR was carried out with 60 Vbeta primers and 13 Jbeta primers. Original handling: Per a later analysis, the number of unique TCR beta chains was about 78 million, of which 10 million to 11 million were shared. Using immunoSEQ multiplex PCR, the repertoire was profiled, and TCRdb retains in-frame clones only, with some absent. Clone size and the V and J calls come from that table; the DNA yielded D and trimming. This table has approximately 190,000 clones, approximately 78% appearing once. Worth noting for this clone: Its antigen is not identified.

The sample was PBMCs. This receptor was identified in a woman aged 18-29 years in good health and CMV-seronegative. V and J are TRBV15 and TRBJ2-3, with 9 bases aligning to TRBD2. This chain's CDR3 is CATSRDGAGGSDTQYF. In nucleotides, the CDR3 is TGTGCCACCAGCAGAGACGGAGCGGGAGGTTCAGATACGCAGTATTTT.